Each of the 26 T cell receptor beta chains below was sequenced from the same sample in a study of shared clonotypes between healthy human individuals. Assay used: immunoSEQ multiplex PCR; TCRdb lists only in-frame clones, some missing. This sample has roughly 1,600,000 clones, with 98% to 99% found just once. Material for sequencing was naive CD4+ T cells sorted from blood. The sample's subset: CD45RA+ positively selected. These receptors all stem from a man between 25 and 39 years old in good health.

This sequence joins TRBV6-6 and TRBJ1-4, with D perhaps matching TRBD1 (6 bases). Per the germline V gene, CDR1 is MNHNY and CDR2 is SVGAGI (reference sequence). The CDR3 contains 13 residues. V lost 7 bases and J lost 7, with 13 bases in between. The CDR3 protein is CASKYRVAEKLFF. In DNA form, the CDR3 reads TGTGCCAGCAAGTACAGGGTGGCTGAAAAACTGTTTTTT.

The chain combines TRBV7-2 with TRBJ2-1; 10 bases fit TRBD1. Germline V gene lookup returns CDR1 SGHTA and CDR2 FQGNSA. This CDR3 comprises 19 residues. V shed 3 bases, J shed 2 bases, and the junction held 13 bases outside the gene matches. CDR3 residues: CASSFTGTGDQRPYNEQFF. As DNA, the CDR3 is TGTGCCAGCAGCTTCACCGGGACAGGGGATCAGAGGCCCTACAATGAGCAGTTCTTC.

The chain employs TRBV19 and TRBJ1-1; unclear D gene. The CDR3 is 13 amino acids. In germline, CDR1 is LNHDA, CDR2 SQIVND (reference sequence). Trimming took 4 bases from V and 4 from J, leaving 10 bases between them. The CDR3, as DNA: TGTGCCAGTAGTAAACGACGAGGCACTGAAGCTTTCTTT. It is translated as CASSKRRGTEAFF.

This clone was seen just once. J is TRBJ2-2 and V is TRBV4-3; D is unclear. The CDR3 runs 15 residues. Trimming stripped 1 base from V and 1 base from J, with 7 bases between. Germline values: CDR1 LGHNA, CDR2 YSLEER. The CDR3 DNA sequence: TGCGCCAGCAGCCAAGCGACTCTGAACACCGGGGAGCTGTTTTTT. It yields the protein CASSQATLNTGELFF.

For the CDR3, the DNA is TGCAGCGTTGAAGGTTCCGGGACTAGCGGGAACAGGGAGTTCTTC. It yields the protein CSVEGSGTSGNREFF. This chain links TRBV29-1 with TRBJ2-1, with TRBD2 matching 13 bases. Germline V gene data show CDR1 as SQVTM and CDR2 as ANQGSEA. V lost 1 base, J lost 14 bases, and 11 bases stayed unmatched. The CDR3 is made up of 15 amino acids.

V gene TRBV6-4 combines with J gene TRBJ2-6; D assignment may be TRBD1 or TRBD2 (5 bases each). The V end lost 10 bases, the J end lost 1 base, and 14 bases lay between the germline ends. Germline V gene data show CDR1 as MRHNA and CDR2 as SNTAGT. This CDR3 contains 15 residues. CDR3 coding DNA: TGTGCCACACCGGGACGGTTTTCTGGGGCCAACGTCCTGACTTTC. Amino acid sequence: CATPGRFSGANVLTF.

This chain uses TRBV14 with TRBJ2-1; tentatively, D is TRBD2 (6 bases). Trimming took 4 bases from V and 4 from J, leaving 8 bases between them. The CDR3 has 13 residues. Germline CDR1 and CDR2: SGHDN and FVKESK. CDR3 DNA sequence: TGTGCCAGCAGCCGGGACTTATACAATGAGCAGTTCTTC. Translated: CASSRDLYNEQFF.

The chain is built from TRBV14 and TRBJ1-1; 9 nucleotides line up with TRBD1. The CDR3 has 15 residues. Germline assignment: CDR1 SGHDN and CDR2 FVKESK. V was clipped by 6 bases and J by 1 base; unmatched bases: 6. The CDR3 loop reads CASSSPGQGNTEAFF. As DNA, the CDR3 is TGTGCCAGCAGTTCTCCGGGACAGGGGAACACTGAAGCTTTCTTT. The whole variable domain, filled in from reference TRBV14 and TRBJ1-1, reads EAGVTQFPSHSVIEKGQTVTLRCDPISGHDNLYWYRRVMGKEIKFLLHFVKESKQDESGMPNNRFLAERTGGTYSTLKVQPAELEDSGVYFCASSSPGQGNTEAFFGQGTRLTVV.

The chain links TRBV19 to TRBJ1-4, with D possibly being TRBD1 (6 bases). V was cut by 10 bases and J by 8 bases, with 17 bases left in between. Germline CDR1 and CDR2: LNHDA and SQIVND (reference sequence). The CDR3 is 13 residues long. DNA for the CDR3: TGTGCCACCCACGCCGGGGGCCGGGAAAAACTGTTTTTT. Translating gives CATHAGGREKLFF.

CDR3 loop: CASSREVQETQYF. DNA for the CDR3: TGCGCCAGCAGTCGGGAGGTCCAGGAGACCCAGTACTTC. J is TRBJ2-5 and V is TRBV10-1; 7 bases agree with TRBD2. The CDR3 consists of 13 residues. Germline lookup yields CDR1 WNHNN and CDR2 SYGVQD (reference sequence). The trim removed 5 bases at V and 5 bases at J, leaving 5 bases unmatched.

Written as DNA, the CDR3 is TGTGCCAGCAGTTTCCCCACCACTAGCGGGAGCACAGATACGCAGTATTTT. Encoded protein: CASSFPTTSGSTDTQYF. The chain has TRBV27 and TRBJ2-3; 9 bases map to TRBD2. CDR3 length: 17 amino acids. Germline assignment: CDR1 MNHEY and CDR2 SMNVEV (reference sequence). V trimming: 3 bases; J trimming: 0 bases; junction bases outside the gene matches: 7.

The CDR3 is CATSRDVAVRYNEQFF. The CDR3 coding sequence is TGTGCCACCAGCAGAGATGTGGCGGTCCGCTACAATGAGCAGTTCTTC. V is TRBV15 and J is TRBJ2-1; D is uncertain. The CDR3 consists of 16 residues. V was pared by 0 bases and J by 3 bases, with 12 bases between. Germline CDR1 is LNHNV and CDR2 is YYDKDF (reference sequence).

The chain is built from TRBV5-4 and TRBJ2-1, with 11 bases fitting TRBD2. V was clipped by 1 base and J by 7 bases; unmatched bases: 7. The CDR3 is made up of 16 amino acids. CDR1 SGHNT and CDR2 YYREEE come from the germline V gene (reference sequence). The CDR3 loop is CASSLSGLAAGNEQFF. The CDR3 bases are TGTGCCAGCAGCTTGTCGGGACTAGCGGCGGGGAATGAGCAGTTCTTC.

The CDR3 DNA sequence: TGTGCCAGCCAAAAGGGGGGCGAGAACTCCTACAATGAGCAGTTCTTC. The encoded protein is CASQKGGENSYNEQFF. The V call is TRBV18, the J call TRBJ2-1; possibly TRBD1 or TRBD2 for D (6 bases each). The V end lost 8 bases, the J end lost 0 bases, and 17 bases lay between the germline ends. Per germline, CDR1 KGHSH and CDR2 LQKENI. CDR3 size: 16 residues.

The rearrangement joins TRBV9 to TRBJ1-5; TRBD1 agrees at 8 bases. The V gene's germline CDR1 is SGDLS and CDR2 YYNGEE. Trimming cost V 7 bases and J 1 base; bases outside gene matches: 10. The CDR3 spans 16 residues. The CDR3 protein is CASADRGIMSNQPQHF. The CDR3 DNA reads TGTGCCAGCGCCGACAGGGGCATAATGAGCAATCAGCCCCAGCATTTT.

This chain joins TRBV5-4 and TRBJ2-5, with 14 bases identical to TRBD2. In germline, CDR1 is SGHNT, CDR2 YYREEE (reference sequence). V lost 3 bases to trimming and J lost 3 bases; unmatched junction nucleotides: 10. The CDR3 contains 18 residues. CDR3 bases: TGTGCCAGCAGCTACGGACTAGCGGGAGGACGAATCGAAGAGACCCAGTACTTC. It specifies CASSYGLAGGRIEETQYF.

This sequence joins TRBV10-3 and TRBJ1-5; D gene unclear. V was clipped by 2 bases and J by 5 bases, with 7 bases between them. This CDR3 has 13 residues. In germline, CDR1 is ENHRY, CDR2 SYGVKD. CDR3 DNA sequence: TGTGCCATCAGTGAGCGTACCGATCAGCCCCAGCATTTT. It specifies CAISERTDQPQHF.

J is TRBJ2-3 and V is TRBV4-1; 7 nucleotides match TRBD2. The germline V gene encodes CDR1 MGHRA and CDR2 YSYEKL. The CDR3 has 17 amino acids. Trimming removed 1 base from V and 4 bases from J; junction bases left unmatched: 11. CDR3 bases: TGCGCCAGCAGCCAAGGCCCTGGCGGGAGTTTTGCAGATACGCAGTATTTT. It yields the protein CASSQGPGGSFADTQYF.

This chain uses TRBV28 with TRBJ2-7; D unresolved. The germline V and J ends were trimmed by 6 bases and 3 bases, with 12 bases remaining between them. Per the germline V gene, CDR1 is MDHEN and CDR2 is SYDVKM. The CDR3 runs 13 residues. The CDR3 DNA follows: TGTGCCAGCAGCCGACGACCTCACTACGAGCAGTACTTC. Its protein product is CASSRRPHYEQYF.

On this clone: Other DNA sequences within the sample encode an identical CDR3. The CDR3 protein is CASSEGGTSYEQYF. As DNA, the CDR3 is TGTGCCAGCAGTGAAGGGGGCACCTCCTACGAGCAGTACTTC. The V gene is TRBV6-1, the J gene TRBJ2-7; possibly TRBD1 for D (5 bases). Germline-derived CDR1 and CDR2 are MNHNS and SASEGT. Trimming pared 1 base from V and 0 bases from J, leaving 7 bases between. This CDR3 comprises 14 residues.

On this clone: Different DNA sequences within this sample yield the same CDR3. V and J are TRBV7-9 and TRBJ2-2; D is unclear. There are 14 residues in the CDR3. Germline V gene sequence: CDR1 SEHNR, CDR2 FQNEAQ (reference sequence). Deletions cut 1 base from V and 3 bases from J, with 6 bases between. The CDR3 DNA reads TGTGCCAGCAGCTTAGGGGTCTACACCGGGGAGCTGTTTTTT. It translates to CASSLGVYTGELFF.

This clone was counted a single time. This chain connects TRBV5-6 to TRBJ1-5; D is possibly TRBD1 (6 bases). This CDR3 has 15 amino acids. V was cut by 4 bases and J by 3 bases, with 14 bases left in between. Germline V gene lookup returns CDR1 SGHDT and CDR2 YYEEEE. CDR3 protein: CASSEGGGHNQPQHF. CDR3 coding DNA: TGTGCCAGCAGCGAAGGAGGGGGGCACAATCAGCCCCAGCATTTT.

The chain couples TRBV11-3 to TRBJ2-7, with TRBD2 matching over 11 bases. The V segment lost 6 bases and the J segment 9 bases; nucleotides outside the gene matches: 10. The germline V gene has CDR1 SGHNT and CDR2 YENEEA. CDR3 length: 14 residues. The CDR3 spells CASSLTSGALTQYF. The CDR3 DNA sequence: TGTGCCAGCAGTCTGACTAGCGGGGCCCTCACGCAGTACTTC.

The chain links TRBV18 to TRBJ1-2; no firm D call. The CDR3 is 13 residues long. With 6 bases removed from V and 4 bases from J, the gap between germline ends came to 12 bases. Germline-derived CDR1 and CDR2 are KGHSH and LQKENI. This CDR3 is CASSPGPSYGYTF. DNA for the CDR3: TGTGCCAGCTCGCCCGGGCCGTCCTATGGCTACACCTTC.

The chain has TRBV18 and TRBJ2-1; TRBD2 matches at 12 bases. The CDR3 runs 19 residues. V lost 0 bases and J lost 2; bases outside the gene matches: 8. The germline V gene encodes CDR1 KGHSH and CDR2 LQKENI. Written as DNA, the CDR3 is TGTGCCAGCTCACCACCAGAGACTAGCGGGAGAAGGACCTACAATGAGCAGTTCTTC. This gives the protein CASSPPETSGRRTYNEQFF. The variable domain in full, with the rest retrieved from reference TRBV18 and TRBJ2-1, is NAGVMQNPRHLVRRRGQEARLRCSPMKGHSHVYWYRQLPEEGLKFMVYLQKENIIDESGMPKERFSAEFPKEGPSILRIQQVVRGDSAAYFCASSPPETSGRRTYNEQFFGPGTRLTVL.

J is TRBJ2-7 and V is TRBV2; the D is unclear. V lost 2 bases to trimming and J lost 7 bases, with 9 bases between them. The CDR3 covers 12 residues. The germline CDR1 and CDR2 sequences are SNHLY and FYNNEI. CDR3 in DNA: TGTGCCAGCAGTGAAAAGAGACGAGAGCAGTACTTC. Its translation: CASSEKRREQYF.